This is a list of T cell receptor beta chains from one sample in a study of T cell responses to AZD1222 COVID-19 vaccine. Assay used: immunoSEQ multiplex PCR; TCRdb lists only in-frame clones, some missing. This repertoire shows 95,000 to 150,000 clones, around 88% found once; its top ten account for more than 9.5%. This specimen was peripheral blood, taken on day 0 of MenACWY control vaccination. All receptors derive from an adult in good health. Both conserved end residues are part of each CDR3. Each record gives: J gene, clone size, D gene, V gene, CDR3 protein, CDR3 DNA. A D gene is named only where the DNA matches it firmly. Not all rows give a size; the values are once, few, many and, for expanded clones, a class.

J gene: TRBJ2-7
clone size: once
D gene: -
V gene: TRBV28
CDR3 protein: CASSLRAWRSLRDIAYEQYF
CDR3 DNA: TGTGCCAGCAGTTTAAGGGCCTGGCGGTCCCTCCGGGACATAGCCTACGAGCAGTACTTC

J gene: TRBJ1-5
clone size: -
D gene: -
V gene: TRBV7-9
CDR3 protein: CASSPPGNSNQPQHF
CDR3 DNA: TGTGCCAGCAGCCCCCCGGGGAATAGCAATCAGCCCCAGCATTTT

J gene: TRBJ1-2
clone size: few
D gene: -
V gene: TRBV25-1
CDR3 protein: CASSEWGEFAGYTF
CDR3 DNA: TGTGCCAGCAGTGAATGGGGGGAGTTCGCTGGCTACACCTTC

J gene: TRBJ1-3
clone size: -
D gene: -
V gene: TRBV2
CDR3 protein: CASSGDTFSGNTIYF
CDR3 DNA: TGTGCCAGCAGTGGGGACACCTTCTCTGGAAACACCATATATTTT

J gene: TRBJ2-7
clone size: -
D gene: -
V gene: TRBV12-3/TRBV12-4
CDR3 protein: CASSPGFYEQYF
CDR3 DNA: TGTGCCAGCAGTCCAGGATTCTACGAGCAGTACTTC

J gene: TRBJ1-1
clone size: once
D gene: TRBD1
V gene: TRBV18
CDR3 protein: CASSPLGGGNTEAFF
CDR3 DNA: TGTGCCAGCTCACCCCTCGGAGGGGGCAACACTGAAGCTTTCTTT

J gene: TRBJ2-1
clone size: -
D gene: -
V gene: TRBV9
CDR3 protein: CASSPHPNEQFF
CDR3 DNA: TGTGCCAGCAGCCCCCATCCCAATGAGCAGTTCTTC

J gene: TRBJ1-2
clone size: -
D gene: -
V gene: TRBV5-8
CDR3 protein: CASSKIQAWDNYGYTF
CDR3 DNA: TGTGCCAGCAGCAAAATCCAGGCATGGGATAACTATGGCTACACCTTC

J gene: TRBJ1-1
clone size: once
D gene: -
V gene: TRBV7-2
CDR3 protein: CASSPVSGRKGEAFF
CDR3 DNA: TGTGCCAGCAGCCCGGTCTCTGGACGGAAAGGTGAAGCTTTCTTT

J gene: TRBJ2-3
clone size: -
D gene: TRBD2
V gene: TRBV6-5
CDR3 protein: CASNKLAGPTDTQYF
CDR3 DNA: TGTGCCAGCAACAAACTAGCGGGCCCCACAGATACGCAGTATTTT

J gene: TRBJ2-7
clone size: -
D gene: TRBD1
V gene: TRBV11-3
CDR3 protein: CASSYSTGDYEQYF
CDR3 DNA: TGTGCCAGCAGCTATAGTACAGGGGACTACGAGCAGTACTTC

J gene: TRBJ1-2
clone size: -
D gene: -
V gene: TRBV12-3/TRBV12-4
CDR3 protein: CASSQQGYGYTF
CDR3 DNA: TGTGCCAGCAGTCAACAGGGTTATGGCTACACCTTC

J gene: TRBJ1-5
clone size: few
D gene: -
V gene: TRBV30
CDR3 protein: CAWSVLGLLPQHF
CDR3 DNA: TGTGCCTGGAGTGTACTCGGACTTCTGCCCCAGCATTTT

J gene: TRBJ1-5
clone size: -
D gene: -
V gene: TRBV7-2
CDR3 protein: CASSLASNQPQHF
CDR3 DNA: TGTGCCAGCAGCTTAGCTAGCAATCAGCCCCAGCATTTT

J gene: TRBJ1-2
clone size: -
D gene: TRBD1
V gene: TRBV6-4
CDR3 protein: CASKGQGDYGYTF
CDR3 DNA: TGTGCCAGCAAGGGACAGGGGGACTATGGCTACACCTTC

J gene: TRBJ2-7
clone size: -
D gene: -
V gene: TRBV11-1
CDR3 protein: CASSLAASTAAYYEQYF
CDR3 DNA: TGTGCCAGCAGCTTAGCGGCTTCGACTGCGGCCTACTACGAGCAGTACTTC